The 28 T cell receptor beta chains in this list originate from one sample, sequenced in a study of blood T cell repertoires in COVID-19. Sequenced by immunoSEQ multiplex PCR; TCRdb stores in-frame clones only, minus some. The sample shows some 170,000 clones, around 84% of them seen only once. The sequenced sample was peripheral blood. The receptor source for this set is a woman of 80 years or more with acute or convalescent COVID-19.

With regard to this clone: Other DNA sequences in the sample encode the same CDR3. V and J are TRBV5-4 and TRBJ1-6, with 8 positions matching TRBD1. Trimming cost V 3 bases and J 7 bases; bases outside gene matches: 6. Germline CDR1 and CDR2: SGHNT and YYREEE (reference sequence). CDR3 length: 15 residues. DNA of the CDR3: TGTGCCAGCAGCTCTGGACAGGGAGGGAATTCACCCCTCCACTTT. Translated, it gives CASSSGQGGNSPLHF.

The chain carries TRBV10-3 and TRBJ1-6, with D unclear. The CDR3 loop spans 13 amino acids. V was clipped by 7 bases and J by 3 bases, with 7 bases between them. The germline gives CDR1 ENHRY, CDR2 SYGVKD. The CDR3 DNA is TGTGCCATCACCGGGAACTATAATTCACCCCTCCACTTT. Translating it yields CAITGNYNSPLHF.

The table lists this clone with a count of one. This rearrangement joins TRBV6-5 to TRBJ2-5; TRBD1 aligns across 7 bases. The CDR3 is 14 amino acids. Germline assignment: CDR1 MNHEY and CDR2 SVGAGI. The V and J ends lost 3 bases and 5 bases, in that order; junction bases with no gene match: 6. In DNA, the CDR3 is TGTGCCAGCAGTTATACAGGGGCGGTGGAGACCCAGTACTTC. It translates to CASSYTGAVETQYF.

The V gene is TRBV19, the J gene TRBJ2-3, with 13 bases that match TRBD2. J gave up 5 bases and V 3 bases, and 5 bases lay outside the gene matches. Germline loops: CDR1 LNHDA, CDR2 SQIVND (reference sequence). The CDR3 runs 16 residues. CDR3 sequence: CASSMGTSGTRDTQYF. Written as DNA, the CDR3 is TGTGCCAGTAGTATGGGGACTAGCGGGACCCGAGATACGCAGTATTTT.

This chain uses TRBV23-1 with TRBJ2-1; possible D gene TRBD2, 6 bases. TRBV23-1 falls under the ORF class, with uncertain function. The CDR3 loop spans 16 amino acids. Trimming removed 0 bases from V and 7 bases from J, with 16 bases in between. In DNA form, the CDR3 reads TGCGCCAGCAGTCAATCCCTCAGCGGGCCGGGGAATGAGCAGTTCTTC. Amino acid sequence: CASSQSLSGPGNEQFF.

The CDR3 coding sequence is TGTGCCAGCGCGGTCTACATGAGCTCCTACAATGAGCAGTTCTTC. This gives the protein CASAVYMSSYNEQFF. The J gene is TRBJ2-1, the V gene TRBV6-5; no clear D. V was shortened by 8 bases and J by 0 bases, with 14 bases between the two germline ends. The CDR3 has 15 amino acids. Germline CDR1 MNHEY, CDR2 SVGAGI.

The chain joins TRBV21-1 to TRBJ2-4; the D call in the table, TRBD2, was not verified against the DNA. TRBV21-1 is assigned pseudogene status. The CDR3 length is 13 residues. The CDR3 bases are TGTGCCAGCACCCGACGGAGTAAAAACATTCAGTACTTC. Encoded protein: CASTRRSKNIQYF.

The chain employs TRBV10-2 and TRBJ2-2; 11 positions agree with TRBD2. Germline assignment: CDR1 WSHSY and CDR2 SAAADI. CDR3 length: 16 amino acids. Trimming removed 7 bases from V and 2 bases from J; junction bases left unmatched: 6. The CDR3 region is CASTQLAGANTGELFF. As DNA, the CDR3 is TGCGCCAGCACTCAACTAGCGGGGGCCAACACCGGGGAGCTGTTTTTT.

The chain has TRBV5-4 and TRBJ1-2, with D possibly being TRBD1 (5 bases). CDR1 SGHNT and CDR2 YYREEE come from the germline V gene (reference sequence). The CDR3 extends over 16 amino acids. V lost 0 bases and J lost 3, with 15 bases in between. The CDR3, as DNA: TGTGCCAGCAGCTTGGTGGCAGGGCTGGACGACTATGGCTACACCTTC. This codes for CASSLVAGLDDYGYTF.

The rearrangement joins TRBV6-5 to TRBJ2-7; 11 bases match TRBD2. The CDR3 loop spans 15 amino acids. CDR1 and CDR2 from the germline V gene are MNHEY and SVGAGI. J gave up 4 bases and V 6 bases, and 8 bases lay outside the gene matches. The CDR3 region is CASSFSGRALYEQYF. In DNA, the CDR3 is TGTGCCAGCAGCTTTAGCGGGAGGGCCTTATACGAGCAGTACTTC.

Only a few counts were recorded for this clone. The junction departs from germline at one end; a sequencing error may be responsible. This sequence joins TRBV5-1 and TRBJ1-1, with D possibly matching TRBD1 (6 bases). Germline V gene data show CDR1 as SGHRS and CDR2 as YFSETQ. This CDR3 spans 13 amino acids. CDR3 region: CASGLQGDTEAFF. DNA of the CDR3: TGCGCCAGCGGCTTACAGGGAGACACTGAAGCTTTCTTT.

V gene TRBV19 combines with J gene TRBJ1-2, with 8 bases identical to TRBD1. V shed 7 bases and J 5 bases; nucleotides not matched to a gene: 6. Germline CDR1 reads LNHDA; CDR2 reads SQIVND (reference sequence). The CDR3 is 13 residues long. CDR3 in DNA: TGTGCCAGTACCAACCGGGACAGGTATGGCTACACCTTC. It specifies CASTNRDRYGYTF.

This clone occurred once. The chain recombines TRBV2 with TRBJ1-4, with 8 nucleotides matching TRBD1. Trimming took 6 bases from V and 7 from J; bases not matched to a gene: 7. This CDR3 contains 14 residues. Germline CDR1 and CDR2: SNHLY and FYNNEI. The CDR3 DNA sequence: TGTGCCAGCAGCGACGACGGACAGGGTGAAAAACTGTTTTTT. It encodes CASSDDGQGEKLFF.

This chain joins TRBV5-5 and TRBJ2-7, with TRBD2 matching over 7 bases. Germline V gene sequence: CDR1 SGHKS, CDR2 YYEKEE (reference sequence). The J segment lost 1 base and the V segment lost 0 bases, leaving 7 bases of the junction unmatched. The CDR3 consists of 16 residues. The CDR3 spells CASSLGGGSLSYEQYF. CDR3 DNA: TGTGCCAGCAGCTTGGGGGGAGGGTCTCTTTCCTACGAGCAGTACTTC. Complete variable domain (other parts from reference TRBV5-5 and TRBJ2-7): DAGVTQSPTHLIKTRGQQVTLRCSPISGHKSVSWYQQVLGQGPQFIFQYYEKEERGRGNFPDRFSARQFPNYSSELNVNALLLGDSALYLCASSLGGGSLSYEQYFGPGTRLTVT.

This sequence joins TRBV19 and TRBJ1-5; D not certain. Trimming left V 2 bases short and J 10 bases short, with 12 bases between. This CDR3 has 13 amino acids. Germline CDR1 and CDR2: LNHDA and SQIVND (reference sequence). The CDR3 DNA sequence: TGTGCCAGTAGTATATACTCCGGGGATCCCCAGCATTTT. Residues: CASSIYSGDPQHF.

This clone was seen a few times. The V and J genes are TRBV2 and TRBJ1-2, with D maybe TRBD1 (6 bases). The germline V gene has CDR1 SNHLY and CDR2 FYNNEI. V was cut by 10 bases and J by 8 bases, with 20 bases left in between. This CDR3 spans 13 amino acids. The CDR3 DNA reads as TGTGCCAACCCCAGTGTGACAGGCGGCGGCTACACCTTC. Amino acids: CANPSVTGGGYTF.

This clone was seen only a few times. The chain couples TRBV28 to TRBJ1-1; TRBD1 agrees at 9 bases. The CDR3 runs 13 residues. The germline gives CDR1 MDHEN, CDR2 SYDVKM. The ends lost 4 bases at V and 11 bases at J; junction bases unmatched: 8. The CDR3 loop is CASSSPDRGMAFF. CDR3 nucleotide sequence: TGTGCCAGCAGTTCCCCGGACAGGGGTATGGCTTTCTTT.

This clone was detected only a few times. The chain recombines TRBV6-2 or TRBV6-3 with TRBJ2-1; 7 bases are shared with TRBD2. The CDR3 runs 18 residues. From germline, CDR1 is MNHEY and CDR2 SVGEGT. V shed 2 bases, J shed 10 bases, and the junction held 20 bases outside the gene matches. In nucleotides, the CDR3 is TGTGCCAGCAGTTACCCAAATAAAGGAGCGGGACTACGGAGGGAGCAGTTCTTC. Translating gives CASSYPNKGAGLRREQFF.

V gene TRBV6-1 combines with J gene TRBJ2-7; D is uncertain. V was pared by 2 bases and J by 4 bases, with 6 bases between. The CDR3 extends over 12 amino acids. CDR1 is MNHNS and CDR2 is SASEGT in the germline V gene. The CDR3 nucleotides read TGTGCCAGCAGTGAACACAGTTACGAGCAGTACTTC. This encodes CASSEHSYEQYF.

The chain is built from TRBV19 and TRBJ1-3, with a weak D call TRBD1 (5 bases). V was pared by 7 bases and J by 4 bases, with 8 bases between. CDR1 and CDR2 (germline): LNHDA, SQIVND (reference sequence). The CDR3 contains 12 residues. In DNA, the CDR3 is TGTGCCAGTACAGGGTTGGGAAACACCATATATTTT. Translated: CASTGLGNTIYF.

The chain couples TRBV11-2 to TRBJ2-1, with D perhaps matching TRBD1 (6 bases). From germline, CDR1 is SGHAT and CDR2 FQNNGV. The ends were cut back, 1 base at V and 4 bases at J, with 11 bases in the middle. The CDR3 covers 15 residues. CDR3 in amino acids: CASSLVGQMYNEQFF. In DNA form, the CDR3 reads TGTGCCAGCAGCTTAGTCGGACAGATGTACAATGAGCAGTTCTTC.

V gene TRBV5-1 combines with J gene TRBJ2-7; 8 nucleotides match TRBD1. Germline V gene data show CDR1 as SGHRS and CDR2 as YFSETQ. The ends lost 4 bases at V and 5 bases at J; junction bases unmatched: 11. This CDR3 comprises 15 residues. The DNA of the CDR3 is TGCGCCAGCAGCGCTCTGAGACAGGGGTTCGACGAGCAGTACTTC. Translating it yields CASSALRQGFDEQYF.

The chain combines TRBV28 with TRBJ1-3; TRBD1 aligns across 7 bases. Losses at the gene ends were 1 base for V and 0 bases for J; bases not matched to a gene: 6. Germline loops: CDR1 MDHEN, CDR2 SYDVKM. The CDR3 runs to 17 residues. CDR3 sequence: CASSLSEGTVSGNTIYF. In nucleotides, the CDR3 is TGTGCCAGCAGTTTATCTGAAGGGACAGTCTCTGGAAACACCATATATTTT.

The chain joins TRBV2 to TRBJ1-2; D gene ambiguous. Germline V gives CDR1 SNHLY, CDR2 FYNNEI. This CDR3 has 14 amino acids. The V and J ends lost 4 bases and 8 bases respectively, with 17 bases between them. The CDR3 DNA follows: TGTGCCAGCAGTGGGCCGGGAGGCGTCTACGGCTACACCTTC. Its protein is CASSGPGGVYGYTF.

The genes are TRBV30 and TRBJ1-6; weak D call: TRBD1 (6 bases). Germline V gives CDR1 GTSNPN, CDR2 SVGIG (reference sequence). V was cut by 2 bases and J by 8 bases, with 19 bases left in between. The CDR3 sequence is 16 residues long. This chain's CDR3 is CAWSQRLGAVHSPLHF. CDR3 DNA: TGTGCCTGGAGTCAACGTCTGGGGGCGGTTCATTCACCCCTCCACTTT.

The chain has TRBV18 and TRBJ1-1, with a tentative D call TRBD1 (5 bases). Between the trimmed V and J ends, which lost 3 bases and 4 bases, there was a span of 21 bases. The CDR3 is 17 amino acids. CDR1 KGHSH and CDR2 LQKENI come from the germline V gene. The CDR3 DNA reads as TGTGCCAGCTCACCGCTGGAGGGGCTGAAGAGGGGCACTGAAGCTTTCTTT. Residues: CASSPLEGLKRGTEAFF. Based on the CDR3 plus reference TRBV18 and TRBJ1-1, the full variable domain is NAGVMQNPRHLVRRRGQEARLRCSPMKGHSHVYWYRQLPEEGLKFMVYLQKENIIDESGMPKERFSAEFPKEGPSILRIQQVVRGDSAAYFCASSPLEGLKRGTEAFFGQGTRLTVV.

This rearrangement joins TRBV6-2 or TRBV6-3 to TRBJ2-3; TRBD2 agrees at 10 bases. Per germline, CDR1 MNHEY and CDR2 SVGEGT. The CDR3 sequence is 15 residues long. V shed 5 bases and J 7 bases; nucleotides not matched to a gene: 9. CDR3 sequence (DNA): TGTGCCAGCAGTGACCTAGCGGGAGCCACCCATACGCAGTATTTT. It translates to CASSDLAGATHTQYF.

The chain uses TRBV13 and TRBJ2-7; 10 bases are shared with TRBD2. This CDR3 contains 16 residues. Trimming at V came to 3 bases and at J to 3 bases, leaving 8 bases not matched to a gene. Germline V gene lookup returns CDR1 PRHDT and CDR2 FYEKMQ (reference sequence). The DNA of the CDR3 is TGTGCCAGCAGCTTCGGTACTAGCGGGATTATCTACGAGCAGTACTTC. Translated, it gives CASSFGTSGIIYEQYF.